This TCR beta chain was profiled in a study of technical replicates of blood from a few donors. The method was immunoSEQ multiplex PCR; TCRdb's version includes in-frame clones alone and lacks a portion of them. Among tens of thousands of clones, around 90% were seen once, and the ten largest hold about 0.27%. The trim removed 5 bases at V and 1 base at J, leaving 14 bases unmatched. The CDR3 has 18 residues. Germline CDR1 and CDR2: SGHAT and FQNNGV. Source material: T cells isolated from PBMCs. V and J are TRBV11-2 and TRBJ2-1; 7 bases map to TRBD2. The source of this sequence is a human donor in good health. The CDR3 DNA sequence: TGTGCCAGCAGCCCGATTGGTGGGGCTAGCGGTTCCTACAATGAGCAGTTCTTC. Its protein is CASSPIGGASGSYNEQFF.